The 9 T cell receptor beta chains presented below share a single source sample, sequenced in a study of T cells in Graves' hyperthyroidism and ophthalmopathy. The CDR3 regions of TCR beta were amplified from RNA transcripts. The TCR CDR3 first-round RT-PCR relied on the HTBI primer set. MiXCR, run by TCRdb on the multiplex PCR reads, gives a single entry per CDR3 protein. The table has nearly 600,000 distinct CDR3 sequences, approximately 14% seen once; the top ten hold around 7%. The sample consisted of blood. These receptors were obtained from a woman aged 18-29 years with Graves' ophthalmopathy.

The genes are TRBV7-8 and TRBJ1-2, with D perhaps TRBD1 (6 bases). The germline V gene has CDR1 SGHVS and CDR2 FQNEAQ. The CDR3 covers 15 residues. Trimming shortened V by 6 bases and J by 3 bases, and 17 bases separated the two germline ends. The CDR3 DNA sequence: TGTGCCAGCAGTCCCCGGACAGAATCCCACTATGGCTACACCTTC. Its translation is CASSPRTESHYGYTF.

This clonotype was observed many times. The chain employs TRBV7-8 and TRBJ2-1, with 10 bases fitting TRBD2. This CDR3 region has 18 residues. Germline trimming cut 3 bases from V and 4 bases from J; bases unmatched to any gene: 12. Germline V gene sequence: CDR1 SGHVS, CDR2 FQNEAQ. For the CDR3, the DNA is TGTGCCAGCAGCTTTCTAGCGGGAGATATTGGAAGGTACAATGAGCAGTTCTTC. This translates into CASSFLAGDIGRYNEQFF.

This clonotype was observed a handful of times. The rearrangement links TRBV6-1 to TRBJ1-4; a possible D gene is TRBD1 (5 bases). The CDR3 is made up of 14 amino acids. Trimming left V 5 bases short and J 7 bases short, with 14 bases between. Germline V gives CDR1 MNHNS, CDR2 SASEGT. CDR3 residues: CASSKGHGGEKLFF. CDR3 DNA sequence: TGTGCCAGCAGTAAGGGTCATGGGGGTGAAAAACTGTTTTTT.

V usage is TRBV4-3 and J usage is TRBJ2-5, with 9 nucleotides matching TRBD1. Losses at the gene ends were 0 bases for V and 13 bases for J; bases not matched to a gene: 6. This CDR3 is 13 amino acids long. From germline, CDR1 is LGHNA and CDR2 YSLEER. As DNA, the CDR3 is TGCGCCAGCAGCCAAGATGGTGGGACAGGGATGTACTTC. Protein sequence: CASSQDGGTGMYF.

V and J are TRBV10-1 and TRBJ1-5; TRBD1 agrees at 10 bases. There are 17 residues in the CDR3. Germline values: CDR1 WNHNN, CDR2 SYGVQD (reference sequence). V gave up 6 bases and J gave up 3 bases; unmatched junction bases: 11. This CDR3 reads CASSRDRGPPNNQPQHF. The CDR3 DNA reads as TGCGCCAGCAGCCGGGACAGGGGTCCCCCGAACAATCAGCCCCAGCATTTT.

This clonotype appeared many times. This chain connects TRBV27 to TRBJ1-5; unclear D gene. This CDR3 has 13 residues. Germline V gives CDR1 MNHEY, CDR2 SMNVEV (reference sequence). Trimming pared 6 bases from V and 0 bases from J, leaving 6 bases between. The CDR3 here is CASRLTSNQPQHF. Written as DNA, the CDR3 is TGTGCCAGCAGGTTGACTAGCAATCAGCCCCAGCATTTT.

This clonotype was observed a few times. This rearrangement joins TRBV28 to TRBJ1-2; TRBD1 matches 7 bases. The CDR3 extends over 15 amino acids. CDR1 MDHEN and CDR2 SYDVKM come from the germline V gene. J was trimmed by 5 bases and V by 2 bases; bases with no gene match: 8. The CDR3 DNA follows: TGTGCCAGCAGTTTAGTTGGGCAGGGGGGTTATGGCTACACCTTC. Translated: CASSLVGQGGYGYTF.

This clonotype was counted at least ten times. The chain links TRBV6-2 or TRBV6-3 to TRBJ1-5; D gene ambiguous. CDR1 is MNHEY and CDR2 is SVGEGT in the germline V gene. The CDR3 is made up of 15 amino acids. The ends were cut back, 2 bases at V and 2 bases at J, with 10 bases in the middle. The CDR3 sequence: CASSYARQGNQPQHF. DNA of the CDR3: TGTGCCAGCAGTTACGCCAGGCAGGGCAATCAGCCCCAGCATTTT.

This chain connects TRBV25-1 to TRBJ2-5; no clear D. The CDR3 covers 11 residues. Trimming took off 7 bases at V and 2 bases at J, with 5 bases between the two ends. The germline V gene encodes CDR1 MGHDK and CDR2 SYGVNS. The CDR3, as DNA: TGTGCCAGCATGGGGCAAGAGACCCAGTACTTC. Translated: CASMGQETQYF.